A selection of T cell receptor beta chains follows, all from one sample in a study of shared clonotypes between healthy human individuals. TCRdb keeps only in-frame clones here, not all; method: immunoSEQ multiplex PCR. The data contain roughly 890,000 clones, about 92% of them seen just once; the ten biggest clones take up approximately 25%. Sequencing was done on a sample of naive CD8+ T cells sorted from blood. The receptors shown here come from a man aged 30-40 years in good health. The CDR3 runs from the conserved cysteine through the conserved F or W. D genes are given only for firm matches. Rows give clone size only sometimes, using once, few, many, or a class for an expanded clone.

TRBJ2-1,TRBV19,NA,TRBD2,CASSPTSGSSSYNEQFF,TGTGCCAGTAGCCCCACTAGCGGAAGTAGCTCCTACAATGAGCAGTTCTTC
TRBJ2-7,TRBV15,NA,TRBD1,CATSRVGDRVDEQYF,TGTGCCACCAGCAGAGTAGGAGACAGGGTCGACGAGCAGTACTTC
TRBJ1-5,TRBV28,NA,TRBD1,CASSDPTGAQPQHF,TGTGCCAGCAGTGACCCGACAGGGGCCCAGCCCCAGCATTTT
TRBJ2-1,TRBV7-3,NA,TRBD2,CASTQIAGGGNEQFF,TGTGCCAGCACCCAAATAGCGGGAGGAGGGAATGAGCAGTTCTTC
TRBJ2-1,TRBV7-3,once,NA,CASSPSEGAEHEQFF,TGTGCCAGCAGCCCCTCGGAGGGGGCGGAACATGAGCAGTTCTTC
TRBJ2-7,TRBV6-5,NA,TRBD1,CASRATGGEYEQYF,TGTGCCAGCAGAGCGACAGGGGGCGAATACGAGCAGTACTTC
TRBJ2-7,TRBV6-6,NA,TRBD1,CASSLTRDRGTYEQYF,TGTGCCAGCAGCCTCACCCGGGACAGGGGGACCTACGAGCAGTACTTC
TRBJ2-3,TRBV28,NA,NA,CASSNRAWETDTQYF,TGTGCCAGCAGCAATAGGGCCTGGGAGACAGATACGCAGTATTTT
TRBJ2-3,TRBV19,NA,TRBD1,CASSIGTGGYDTQYF,TGTGCCAGTAGTATCGGGACAGGGGGCTATGATACGCAGTATTTT
TRBJ2-1,TRBV7-9,NA,NA,CASSLALGQSYNEQFF,TGTGCCAGCAGCTTAGCTTTAGGGCAGTCCTACAATGAGCAGTTCTTC
TRBJ2-2,TRBV11-3,NA,NA,CASSSRGNTGELFF,TGTGCCAGCAGCTCTAGGGGGAACACCGGGGAGCTGTTTTTT
TRBJ2-1,TRBV6-4,NA,TRBD2,CASSDGGRPAGAPGGKQFF,TGTGCCAGCAGCGATGGGGGGCGTCCAGCGGGAGCCCCCGGCGGGAAGCAGTTCTTC
TRBJ2-1,TRBV19,NA,NA,CASSTDSYNEQFF,TGTGCCAGTAGTACGGACAGTTACAATGAGCAGTTCTTC
TRBJ1-5,TRBV18,once,TRBD1,CASSPDRGSNQPQHF,TGTGCCAGCTCTCCTGACAGGGGAAGCAATCAGCCCCAGCATTTT
TRBJ2-7,TRBV5-6,NA,NA,CASSLGTGGGIDEQYF,TGTGCCAGCAGCTTGGGGACGGGTGGCGGGATCGACGAGCAGTACTTC
TRBJ2-1,TRBV28,NA,TRBD2,CASSSGLAGSYNEQFF,TGTGCCAGCAGTTCGGGACTAGCGGGATCCTACAATGAGCAGTTCTTC
TRBJ1-1,TRBV7-6,NA,NA,CASTPGGGATEAFF,TGTGCCAGCACCCCCGGGGGAGGGGCCACTGAAGCTTTCTTT
TRBJ1-4,TRBV9,NA,TRBD1,CASSTTGTGREKLFF,TGTGCCAGCAGCACAACCGGGACAGGTCGCGAAAAACTGTTTTTT
TRBJ2-7,TRBV7-9,NA,NA,CASSLGSIYEQYF,TGTGCCAGCAGCTTGGGCAGCATCTACGAGCAGTACTTC
TRBJ2-1,TRBV9,NA,NA,CASSGRAGQFF,TGTGCCAGCAGCGGAAGGGCCGGGCAGTTCTTC
TRBJ2-1,TRBV30,NA,TRBD2,CACSPGLAGYNEQFF,TGTGCCTGCAGCCCGGGACTAGCGGGATACAATGAGCAGTTCTTC
TRBJ2-7,TRBV21-1,once,NA,CASNGGEQYF,TGTGCCAGCAACGGGGGCGAGCAGTACTTC
TRBJ2-7,TRBV19,NA,TRBD1,CASSARDRGAYEQYF,TGTGCCAGTAGTGCCAGGGACAGGGGGGCTTACGAGCAGTACTTC
TRBJ1-1,TRBV18,NA,NA,CASSPNAGTWNTEAFF,TGTGCCAGCTCACCTAATGCCGGGACGTGGAACACTGAAGCTTTCTTT
TRBJ2-4,TRBV30,NA,TRBD1,CAWSSGTGRNIQYF,TGTGCCTGGAGCTCGGGGACAGGGAGAAACATTCAGTACTTC
TRBJ2-7,TRBV29-1,NA,NA,CSVRGSEQYF,TGCAGCGTGCGAGGTTCCGAGCAGTACTTC